This T cell receptor beta chain was identified during a study of blood T cells in healthy people across ages. With regard to this clonotype: Its antigen remains unidentified.

This CDR3 region has 16 residues. Trimming stripped 6 bases from V and 1 base from J, with 16 bases between. Each donor's blood draw was approximately 10 milliliters of peripheral blood. The authors ran a second PCR of roughly 6 to 11 cycles using a sample-barcoded 5' primer and a J-beta primer mix. Tags on each cDNA molecule came from a template-switch adaptor with 12 random nucleotides. Every sample gave at least 2.5 million paired-end reads containing CDR3. One entry per CDR3 protein results from TCRdb running MiXCR on the 5' RACE reads. The sample records fewer than 800,000 distinct CDR3 sequences, more than 20% being singletons. Points from the study as a whole: CMV infection status of these donors was not known.

The rearrangement joins TRBV12-3 or TRBV12-4 to TRBJ2-4, with D possibly matching TRBD2 (7 bases). This TCR was sampled from a man between 70 and 80 years old in good health. The sample consisted of blood. The DNA of the CDR3 is TGTGCCAGCAGCTCTGGCGGGGGCTTTGCCAAAAACATTCAGTACTTC. Amino acid sequence: CASSSGGGFAKNIQYF.